Listed here are 31 T cell receptor beta chains from one sample, sequenced in a study of T cell responses to AZD1222 COVID-19 vaccine. The assay was immunoSEQ multiplex PCR, and TCRdb's table has in-frame clones only and misses some. The sample shows some 280,000 clones, around 92% of them seen only once. The specimen comprised peripheral blood, sampled 28 days after the second AZD1222 dose. The receptor source for this set is an adult who received the AZD1222 COVID-19 vaccine.

This chain joins TRBV10-3 and TRBJ1-2, with D perhaps TRBD1 (5 bases). Germline V gives CDR1 ENHRY, CDR2 SYGVKD. The CDR3 contains 21 residues. The V end lost 0 bases, the J end lost 3 bases, and 29 bases lay between the germline ends. The CDR3 region has the DNA TGTGCCATCAGTGAGTCAATAAGAGCCGACGACAGTTTCCTCCAGGACTATGGCTACACCTTC. It translates to CAISESIRADDSFLQDYGYTF.

CDR3 bases: TGTGCCAGCAGTGAAGTAGGCAGCTTCTCCTACAATGAGCAGTTCTTC. This codes for CASSEVGSFSYNEQFF. The chain combines TRBV6-1 with TRBJ2-1; D unclear. V was pared by 1 base and J by 0 bases, with 10 bases between. The germline gives CDR1 MNHNS, CDR2 SASEGT. The CDR3 extends over 16 amino acids.

The chain uses TRBV11-2 and TRBJ1-2, with D possibly TRBD1 on 6 matching bases. The V gene's germline CDR1 is SGHAT and CDR2 FQNNGV. The CDR3 has 14 residues. Deletions cut 0 bases from V and 4 bases from J, with 9 bases between. Written as DNA, the CDR3 is TGTGCCAGCAGCTTAGATGGGGGGCCCTATGGCTACACCTTC. It encodes CASSLDGGPYGYTF.

This rearrangement joins TRBV10-2 to TRBJ1-3; D perhaps matches TRBD1 (6 bases). This CDR3 has 15 residues. Germline lookup yields CDR1 WSHSY and CDR2 SAAADI. Trimming shortened V by 3 bases and J by 0 bases, and 9 bases separated the two germline ends. The DNA of the CDR3 is TGCGCCAGCAGTGACCGGGACAACTCTGGAAACACCATATATTTT. The encoded protein is CASSDRDNSGNTIYF.

The CDR3 DNA follows: TGTGCCAGCTTCGCGGACGTCGGTCGGCAGCCCCAGCATTTT. Translated: CASFADVGRQPQHF. The chain couples TRBV27 to TRBJ1-5; D unclear. Trimming cost V 8 bases and J 7 bases, with 18 bases left between them. Germline-derived CDR1 and CDR2 are MNHEY and SMNVEV (reference sequence). This CDR3 is 14 amino acids long.

The chain combines TRBV18 with TRBJ2-7, with a tentative D call TRBD2 (5 bases). The CDR3 consists of 17 residues. The germline V gene encodes CDR1 KGHSH and CDR2 LQKENI. With 4 bases removed from V and 0 bases from J, the gap between germline ends came to 19 bases. CDR3 sequence (DNA): TGTGCCAGCTCACTAGGTCAGGCCGCCGCGGGCTCCTACGAGCAGTACTTC. Its protein product is CASSLGQAAAGSYEQYF.

The chain recombines TRBV5-4 with TRBJ2-7; 9 nucleotides align to TRBD1. After removal of 0 bases from V and 7 bases from J, the junction contained 8 bases not matched to a gene. CDR1 and CDR2 from the germline V gene are SGHNT and YYREEE (reference sequence). The CDR3 sequence is 15 residues long. Written as DNA, the CDR3 is TGTGCCAGCAGCTTGGTGGGGGACAGGGCAGGGGAGCAGTACTTC. Translation: CASSLVGDRAGEQYF.

This rearrangement joins TRBV6-2 or TRBV6-3 to TRBJ1-5; tentatively, D is TRBD1 (6 bases). Germline CDR1 and CDR2: MNHEY and SVGEGT. V shed 6 bases and J shed 3 bases, with 18 bases lying between them. This CDR3 has 16 amino acids. The chain's CDR3 is CASSPGAGAHNQPQHF. Here the CDR3 DNA reads TGTGCCAGCAGCCCCGGGGCAGGGGCACACAATCAGCCCCAGCATTTT.

In its sample, this clone was seen once. The rearrangement uses TRBV5-1 and TRBJ1-1; weak D call: TRBD1 (5 bases). The germline V gene encodes CDR1 SGHRS and CDR2 YFSETQ. This CDR3 is 14 amino acids long. Between the trimmed V and J ends, which lost 3 bases and 4 bases, there was a span of 13 bases. Here the CDR3 reads CASSSSAGGTEAFF. In DNA form, the CDR3 reads TGCGCCAGCAGCTCGTCGGCCGGGGGCACTGAAGCTTTCTTT.

The J gene is TRBJ2-7, the V gene TRBV6-5; 8 bases map to TRBD2. This CDR3 region has 16 residues. Trimming cost V 4 bases and J 7 bases; bases outside gene matches: 15. The V gene's germline CDR1 is MNHEY and CDR2 SVGAGI. The CDR3 nucleotides read TGTGCCAGCAGTTTGGTTAGCGGGGCGCTTTCTTGGGAGCAGTACTTC. Its protein is CASSLVSGALSWEQYF.

The CDR3 DNA reads as TGCGCCAGCAGTGATCTTAACACGGACTACAATGAGCAGTTCTTC. Protein product: CASSDLNTDYNEQFF. The chain uses TRBV10-2 and TRBJ2-1; no firm D call. V dropped 3 bases and J dropped 3 bases, with 12 bases sitting between them. The CDR3 totals 15 residues. Per germline, CDR1 WSHSY and CDR2 SAAADI.

This chain links TRBV28 with TRBJ1-5, with no clear D. CDR3 length: 15 residues. In germline, CDR1 is MDHEN, CDR2 SYDVKM. Trimming removed 7 bases from V and 0 bases from J, with 13 bases in between. For the CDR3, the DNA is TGTGCCAGCACCATGCCGGGAGATAGCAATCAGCCCCAGCATTTT. This encodes CASTMPGDSNQPQHF.

This chain joins TRBV3-1 (or the pseudogene TRBV3-2) and TRBJ2-2; 8 bases are shared with TRBD2. V dropped 4 bases and J dropped 0; count of bases not matched to a gene: 7. Germline CDR1 reads LGHDT; CDR2 reads YNNKEL (reference sequence). CDR3 length equals 17 residues. CDR3 DNA sequence: TGTGCCAGCAGCCTACGCGGGAGGACGACGAACACCGGGGAGCTGTTTTTT. It yields the protein CASSLRGRTTNTGELFF.

This clone has just one count. J is TRBJ1-3 and V is TRBV28; D is unresolved. Trimming stripped 3 bases from V and 3 bases from J, with 15 bases between. Germline V lookup: CDR1 MDHEN, CDR2 SYDVKM. CDR3 length equals 16 residues. This CDR3 is CASSLPRSGYGNTIYF. Written as DNA, the CDR3 is TGTGCCAGCAGTTTGCCCCGAAGCGGCTATGGAAACACCATATATTTT. The full variable domain, rest sourced from reference TRBV28 and TRBJ1-3, is DVKVTQSSRYLVKRTGEKVFLECVQDMDHENMFWYRQDPGLGLRLIYFSYDVKMKEKGDIPEGYSVSREKKERFSLILESASTNQTSMYLCASSLPRSGYGNTIYFGEGSWLTVV.

This chain connects TRBV9 to TRBJ2-7, with TRBD1 matching over 11 bases. V lost 0 bases, J lost 2 bases, and 1 base stayed unmatched. CDR1 is SGDLS and CDR2 is YYNGEE in the germline V gene. CDR3 length equals 15 residues. Here the CDR3 reads CASSVGTGGTYEQYF. In DNA form, the CDR3 reads TGTGCCAGCAGCGTAGGGACAGGGGGCACCTACGAGCAGTACTTC.

In nucleotides, the CDR3 is TGCGCCAGCAGCCTCTATCTCTATGGCGGGGGCTCAAATGAGCAGTTCTTC. Translation: CASSLYLYGGGSNEQFF. The chain is built from TRBV4-1 and TRBJ2-1; TRBD2 might be the D (7 bases). Trimming pared 4 bases from V and 7 bases from J, leaving 23 bases between. The CDR3 consists of 17 residues. Germline V gene sequence: CDR1 MGHRA, CDR2 YSYEKL.

The chain recombines TRBV5-4 with TRBJ2-3; 9 bases are a match to TRBD1. V was pared by 4 bases and J by 4 bases, with 7 bases of the junction left unmatched. Germline CDR1 and CDR2: SGHNT and YYREEE (reference sequence). The CDR3 is 15 amino acids. The CDR3 sequence is CASSPKGQGSDTQYF. Here the CDR3 DNA reads TGTGCCAGCAGCCCCAAGGGACAGGGTTCAGATACGCAGTATTTT.

Regarding this clone: Other nucleotide sequences from this sample produce the same CDR3. The V and J genes are TRBV28 and TRBJ2-7; D remains unclear. The germline V and J ends were trimmed by 3 bases and 2 bases, with 8 bases remaining between them. This CDR3 is 13 amino acids long. Germline V gene lookup returns CDR1 MDHEN and CDR2 SYDVKM. The CDR3 DNA reads as TGTGCCAGCAGTTTCCCTGGCACCTACGAGCAGTACTTC. Residues: CASSFPGTYEQYF.

The CDR3 here is CASSPLVGHGQYF. CDR3 DNA: TGCGCCAGCAGCCCACTCGTGGGACATGGGCAGTACTTC. This chain uses TRBV4-3 with TRBJ2-7, with a weak D call TRBD1 (6 bases). Germline CDR1 LGHNA, CDR2 YSLEER. The CDR3 runs to 13 residues. Trimming removed 4 bases at V and 9 bases at J, with 16 bases between.

This rearrangement joins TRBV5-1 to TRBJ2-7; 9 positions agree with TRBD2. The CDR3 runs 18 residues. Germline trimming cut 0 bases from V and 0 bases from J; bases unmatched to any gene: 10. Germline loops: CDR1 SGHRS, CDR2 YFSETQ. CDR3 sequence (DNA): TGCGCCAGCAGCTTGGTGTGGGCTAGCGGGGAGAGCTCCTACGAGCAGTACTTC. Amino acid sequence: CASSLVWASGESSYEQYF.

The chain combines TRBV6-5 with TRBJ1-2, with D uncertain. Looked up from germline, CDR1 is MNHEY and CDR2 is SVGAGI. The ends were cut back, 4 bases at V and 2 bases at J, with 8 bases in the middle. This CDR3 comprises 13 residues. CDR3 coding DNA: TGTGCCAGCAGTTCTTCACAGAACTATGGCTACACCTTC. Translation gives CASSSSQNYGYTF.

The chain is built from TRBV5-1 and TRBJ1-4; 10 bases agree with TRBD1. In germline, CDR1 is SGHRS, CDR2 YFSETQ. V lost 1 base to trimming and J lost 8 bases; unmatched junction nucleotides: 5. CDR3 size: 15 residues. The CDR3 region is CASSLRQGAGEKLFF. CDR3 in DNA: TGCGCCAGCAGCTTGAGACAGGGGGCAGGGGAAAAACTGTTTTTT.

The chain couples TRBV18 to TRBJ2-5; 10 nucleotides align to TRBD2. Germline values: CDR1 KGHSH, CDR2 LQKENI. The V and J ends lost 8 bases and 1 base, in that order; junction bases with no gene match: 13. This CDR3 is built from 17 residues. CDR3 sequence reads: CASAPASGGKSQETQYF. The CDR3 DNA is TGTGCCAGCGCCCCGGCTAGCGGGGGAAAGTCCCAAGAGACCCAGTACTTC.

V gene TRBV4-1 combines with J gene TRBJ1-2; perhaps TRBD1 as D (5 bases). Trimming left V 1 base short and J 5 bases short, with 11 bases between. The CDR3 has 14 residues. Germline V gives CDR1 MGHRA, CDR2 YSYEKL. CDR3 coding DNA: TGCGCCAGCAGCCAAGTTGGGACGCTGTATGGCTACACCTTC. Residues: CASSQVGTLYGYTF.

The chain recombines TRBV28 with TRBJ1-5; tentatively, D is TRBD1 (5 bases). CDR1 MDHEN and CDR2 SYDVKM come from the germline V gene. Trimming stripped 1 base from V and 7 bases from J, with 11 bases between. The CDR3 covers 14 residues. The CDR3 DNA is TGTGCCAGCAGTTTATCGACAGTTGGGCAGCCCCAGCATTTT. It yields the protein CASSLSTVGQPQHF.

This chain uses TRBV7-9 with TRBJ2-2; no reliable D call. Germline CDR1 reads SEHNR; CDR2 reads FQNEAQ (reference sequence). Deletions cut 5 bases from V and 6 bases from J, with 22 bases between. This CDR3 is built from 17 residues. CDR3 nucleotides: TGTGCCAGCAGCCTCTACAAAATCCGGACCGAGGCCGGGGAGCTGTTTTTT. Its protein is CASSLYKIRTEAGELFF. Drawing the rest from reference TRBV7-9 and TRBJ2-2, the complete variable domain is DTGVSQNPRHKITKRGQNVTFRCDPISEHNRLYWYRQTLGQGPEFLTYFQNEAQLEKSRLLSDRFSAERPKGSFSTLEIQRTEQGDSAMYLCASSLYKIRTEAGELFFGEGSRLTVL.

This chain uses TRBV6-2 or TRBV6-3 with TRBJ2-1, with 11 nucleotides matching TRBD2. This CDR3 spans 15 amino acids. CDR1 and CDR2 from the germline V gene are MNHEY and SVGEGT. With V trimmed by 5 bases and J by 5 bases, 5 bases remained unmatched. The CDR3 bases are TGTGCCAGCAGTCCCGGGACTAGCGGAGACAATGAGCAGTTCTTC. The encoded protein is CASSPGTSGDNEQFF.

This sequence joins TRBV19 and TRBJ2-4; 9 bases are shared with TRBD2. The CDR3 has 14 amino acids. The J segment lost 3 bases and the V segment lost 8 bases, leaving 5 bases of the junction unmatched. Germline V lookup: CDR1 LNHDA, CDR2 SQIVND (reference sequence). The CDR3 loop reads CASSAGGGKNIQYF. The CDR3 coding sequence is TGTGCCAGTTCAGCGGGGGGTGGCAAAAACATTCAGTACTTC.

The rearrangement links TRBV5-5 to TRBJ2-7, with D tentatively TRBD2 (5 bases). V lost 0 bases, J lost 11 bases, and 12 bases lay in between. CDR3 length: 12 amino acids. Per the germline V gene, CDR1 is SGHKS and CDR2 is YYEKEE (reference sequence). The DNA of the CDR3 is TGTGCCAGCAGCTTGGCCTCGGAGACTAAGTACTTC. It specifies CASSLASETKYF.

The chain uses TRBV5-8 and TRBJ2-3; 8 nucleotides agree with TRBD1. This CDR3 is 14 amino acids long. CDR1 is SGHTS, CDR2 YDEGEE, per germline. With V trimmed by 3 bases and J by 0 bases, 0 bases remained unmatched. The CDR3 loop is CASSYRGSTDTQYF. CDR3 nucleotide sequence: TGTGCCAGCAGCTACAGGGGGAGCACAGATACGCAGTATTTT. The entire variable domain, with the rest obtained from reference TRBV5-8 and TRBJ2-3, is as follows: EAGVTQSPTHLIKTRGQQATLRCSPISGHTSVYWYQQALGLGLQFLLWYDEGEERNRGNFPPRFSGRQFPNYSSELNVNALELEDSALYLCASSYRGSTDTQYFGPGTRLTVL.

This rearrangement joins TRBV18 to TRBJ1-1; no reliable D call. This CDR3 contains 13 residues. Trimming pared 3 bases from V and 1 base from J, leaving 6 bases between. The germline gives CDR1 KGHSH, CDR2 LQKENI. The CDR3 nucleotides read TGTGCCAGCTCACCGGTTGCGAACACTGAAGCTTTCTTT. Residues: CASSPVANTEAFF.